This T cell receptor (beta chain) appears in the sequencing data of a study of CD8 T cells in Susac syndrome. Study-wide results and caveats: Susac syndrome CD4+ T cell repertoires showed no clonal expansion. It was acknowledged by the study that relatively few individuals were included in its TCR sequencing and HLA analysis.

About this clonotype: As yet, its antigen is unknown.

CDR3 length: 13 residues. V was clipped by 6 bases and J by 2 bases, with 10 bases between them. Germline CDR1 is LNHDA and CDR2 is SQIVND (reference sequence). RNA totalling about 0.5 to 1 ug underwent reverse transcription with random hexamers. Amplification of the TCR beta CDR3 was carried out by immunoSEQ multiplex PCR, which spanned a total of 54 Vbeta and 13 Jbeta segments. MiXCR, applied by TCRdb to the immunoSEQ multiplex PCR reads, yields one record per CDR3 protein. The sample contains over 120,000 distinct CDR3 sequences, just under 95% of which appear only once. The gene calls are TRBV19 and TRBJ1-1, with a weak D call TRBD1 (5 bases). Input material: CD4+ T cells from PBMCs. This sequence originates from a human donor with Susac syndrome. DNA for the CDR3: TGTGCCAGTAGGCGGGACTACAACACTGAAGCTTTCTTT. This encodes CASRRDYNTEAFF.